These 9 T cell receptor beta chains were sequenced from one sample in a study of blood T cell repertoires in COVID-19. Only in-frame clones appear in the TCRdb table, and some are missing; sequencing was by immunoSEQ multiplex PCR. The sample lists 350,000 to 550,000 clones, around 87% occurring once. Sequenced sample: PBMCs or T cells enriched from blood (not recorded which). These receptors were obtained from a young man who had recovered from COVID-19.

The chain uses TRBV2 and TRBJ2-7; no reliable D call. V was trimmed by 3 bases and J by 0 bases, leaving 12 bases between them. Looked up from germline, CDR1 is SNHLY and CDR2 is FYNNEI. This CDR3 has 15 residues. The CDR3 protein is CASSDWAESSYEQYF. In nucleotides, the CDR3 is TGTGCCAGCAGTGACTGGGCCGAGAGCTCCTACGAGCAGTACTTC.

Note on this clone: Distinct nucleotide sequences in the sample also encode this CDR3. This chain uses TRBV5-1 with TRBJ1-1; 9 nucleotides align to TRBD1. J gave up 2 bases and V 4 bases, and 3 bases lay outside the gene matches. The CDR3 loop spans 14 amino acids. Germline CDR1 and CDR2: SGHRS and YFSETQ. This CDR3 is CASSIQGANTEAFF. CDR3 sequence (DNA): TGCGCCAGCAGCATACAGGGGGCCAACACTGAAGCTTTCTTT. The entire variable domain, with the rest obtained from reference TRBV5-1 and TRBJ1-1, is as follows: KAGVTQTPRYLIKTRGQQVTLSCSPISGHRSVSWYQQTPGQGLQFLFEYFSETQRNKGNFPGRFSGRQFSNSRSEMNVSTLELGDSALYLCASSIQGANTEAFFGQGTRLTVV.

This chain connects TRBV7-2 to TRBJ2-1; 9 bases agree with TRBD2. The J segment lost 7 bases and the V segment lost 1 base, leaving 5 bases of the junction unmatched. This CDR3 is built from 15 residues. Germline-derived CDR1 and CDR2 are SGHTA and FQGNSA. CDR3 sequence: CASSLVAGAPNEQFF. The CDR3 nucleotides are TGTGCCAGCAGCTTAGTAGCGGGAGCTCCGAATGAGCAGTTCTTC.

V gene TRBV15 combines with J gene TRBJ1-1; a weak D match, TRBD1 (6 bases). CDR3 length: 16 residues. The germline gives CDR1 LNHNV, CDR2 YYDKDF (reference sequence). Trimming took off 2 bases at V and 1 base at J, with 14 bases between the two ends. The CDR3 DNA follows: TGTGCCACCAGCAGACCTCCGGGACAACGGAACACTGAAGCTTTCTTT. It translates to CATSRPPGQRNTEAFF.

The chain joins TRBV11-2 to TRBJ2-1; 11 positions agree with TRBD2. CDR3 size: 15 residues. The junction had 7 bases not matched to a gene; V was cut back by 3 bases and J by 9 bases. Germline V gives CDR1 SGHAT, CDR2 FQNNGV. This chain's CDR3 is CASSFPTSGAFEQFF. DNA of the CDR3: TGTGCCAGCAGCTTCCCGACTAGCGGGGCCTTTGAGCAGTTCTTC.

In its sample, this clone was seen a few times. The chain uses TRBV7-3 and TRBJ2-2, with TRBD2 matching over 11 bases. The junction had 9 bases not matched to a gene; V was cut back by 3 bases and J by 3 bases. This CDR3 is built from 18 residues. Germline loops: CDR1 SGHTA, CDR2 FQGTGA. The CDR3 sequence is CASSFGLAGGLYTGELFF. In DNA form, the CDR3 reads TGTGCCAGCAGCTTCGGCCTAGCGGGAGGACTTTACACCGGGGAGCTGTTTTTT.

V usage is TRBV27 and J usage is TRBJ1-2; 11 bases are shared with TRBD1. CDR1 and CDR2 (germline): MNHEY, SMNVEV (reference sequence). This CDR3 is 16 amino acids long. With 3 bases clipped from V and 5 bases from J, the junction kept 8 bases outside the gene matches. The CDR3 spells CASSFLGQGAGYGYTF. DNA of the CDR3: TGTGCCAGCAGTTTCTTAGGACAGGGGGCGGGGTATGGCTACACCTTC.

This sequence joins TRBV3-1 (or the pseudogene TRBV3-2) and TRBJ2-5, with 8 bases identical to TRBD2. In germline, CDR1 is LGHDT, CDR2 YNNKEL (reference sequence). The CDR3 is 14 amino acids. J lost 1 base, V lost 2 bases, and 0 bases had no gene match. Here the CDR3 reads CASSQTSGQETQYF. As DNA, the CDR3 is TGTGCCAGCAGCCAAACTAGCGGCCAAGAGACCCAGTACTTC.

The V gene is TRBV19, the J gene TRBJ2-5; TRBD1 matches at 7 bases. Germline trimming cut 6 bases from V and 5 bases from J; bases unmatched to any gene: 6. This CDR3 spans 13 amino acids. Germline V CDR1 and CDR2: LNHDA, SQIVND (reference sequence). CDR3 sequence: CASSYRGQETQYF. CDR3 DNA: TGTGCCAGTAGCTACAGGGGTCAGGAGACCCAGTACTTC.